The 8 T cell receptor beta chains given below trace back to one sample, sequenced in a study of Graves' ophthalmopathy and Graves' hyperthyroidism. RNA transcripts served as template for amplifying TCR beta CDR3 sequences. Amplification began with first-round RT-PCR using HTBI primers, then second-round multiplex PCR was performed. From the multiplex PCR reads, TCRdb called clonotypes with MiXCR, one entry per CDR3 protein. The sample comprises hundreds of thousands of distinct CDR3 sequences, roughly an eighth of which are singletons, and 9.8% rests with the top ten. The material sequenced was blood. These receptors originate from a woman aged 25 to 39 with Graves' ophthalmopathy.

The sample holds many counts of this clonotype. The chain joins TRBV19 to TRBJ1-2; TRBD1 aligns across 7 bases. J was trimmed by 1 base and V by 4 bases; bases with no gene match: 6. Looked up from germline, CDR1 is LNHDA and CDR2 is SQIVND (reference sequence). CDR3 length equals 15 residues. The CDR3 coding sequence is TGTGCCAGTAGTACCGGGACAGCTCTTAACTATGGCTACACCTTC. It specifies CASSTGTALNYGYTF.

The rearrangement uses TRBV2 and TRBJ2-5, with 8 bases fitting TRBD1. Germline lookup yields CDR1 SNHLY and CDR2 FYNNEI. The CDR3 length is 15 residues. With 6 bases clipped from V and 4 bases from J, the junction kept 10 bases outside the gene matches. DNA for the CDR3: TGTGCCAGCAGCCCCCGGACAGGGAGTAGAGAGACCCAGTACTTC. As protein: CASSPRTGSRETQYF.

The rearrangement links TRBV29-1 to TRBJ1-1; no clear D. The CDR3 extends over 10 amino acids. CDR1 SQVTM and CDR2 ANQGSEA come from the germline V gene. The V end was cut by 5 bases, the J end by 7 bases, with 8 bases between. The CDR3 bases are TGCAGCGTTTCTGGCGTTGAAGCTTTCTTT. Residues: CSVSGVEAFF. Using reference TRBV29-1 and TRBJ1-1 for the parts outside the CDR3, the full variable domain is SAVISQKPSRDICQRGTSLTIQCQVDSQVTMMFWYRQQPGQSLTLIATANQGSEATYESGFVIDKFPISRPNLTFSTLTVSNMSPEDSSIYLCSVSGVEAFFGQGTRLTVV.

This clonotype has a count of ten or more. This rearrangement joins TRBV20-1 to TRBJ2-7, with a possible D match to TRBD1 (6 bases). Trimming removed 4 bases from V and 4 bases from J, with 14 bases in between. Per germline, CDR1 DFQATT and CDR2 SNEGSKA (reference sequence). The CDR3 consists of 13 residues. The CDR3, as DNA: TGCAGTGCTATTCCAGGGGCTGGGTACGAGCAGTACTTC. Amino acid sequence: CSAIPGAGYEQYF.

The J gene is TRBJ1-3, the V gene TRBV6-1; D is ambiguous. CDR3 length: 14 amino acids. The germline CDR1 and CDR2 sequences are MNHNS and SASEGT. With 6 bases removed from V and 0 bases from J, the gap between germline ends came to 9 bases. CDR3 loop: CASRPTRSGNTIYF. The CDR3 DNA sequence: TGTGCCAGCAGGCCCACCCGCTCTGGAAACACCATATATTTT.

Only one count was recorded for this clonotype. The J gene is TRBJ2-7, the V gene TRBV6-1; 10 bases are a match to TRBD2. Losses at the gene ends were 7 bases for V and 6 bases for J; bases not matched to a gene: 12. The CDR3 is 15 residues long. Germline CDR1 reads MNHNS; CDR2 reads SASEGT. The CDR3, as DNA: TGTGCCAGCATGCCCCCGGGACTAGCGTCGGGCGAGCAGTACTTC. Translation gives CASMPPGLASGEQYF.

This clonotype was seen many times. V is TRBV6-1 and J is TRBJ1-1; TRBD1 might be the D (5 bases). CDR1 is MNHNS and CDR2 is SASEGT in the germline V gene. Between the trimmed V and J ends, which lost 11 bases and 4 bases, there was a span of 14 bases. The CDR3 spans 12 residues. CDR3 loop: CASCGGGTEAFF. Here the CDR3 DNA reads TGTGCCTCATGTGGGGGTGGCACTGAAGCTTTCTTT.

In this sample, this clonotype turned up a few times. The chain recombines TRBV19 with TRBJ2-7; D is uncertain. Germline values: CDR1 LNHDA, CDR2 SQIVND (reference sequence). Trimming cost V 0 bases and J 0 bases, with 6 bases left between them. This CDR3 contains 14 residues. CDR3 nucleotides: TGTGCCAGTAGTATAGATTGGAACTCCTACGAGCAGTACTTC. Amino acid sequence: CASSIDWNSYEQYF. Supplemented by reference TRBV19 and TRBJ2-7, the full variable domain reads DGGITQSPKYLFRKEGQNVTLSCEQNLNHDAMYWYRQDPGQGLRLIYYSQIVNDFQKGDIAEGYSVSREKKESFPLTVTSAQKNPTAFYLCASSIDWNSYEQYFGPGTRLTVT.